This T cell receptor (beta chain) was sequenced during a study of shared clonotypes between healthy human individuals. V trimming: 6 bases; J trimming: 2 bases; junction bases outside the gene matches: 2. Looked up from germline, CDR1 is LNHDA and CDR2 is SQIVND (reference sequence). This CDR3 contains 15 residues. On sorted subsets, replicate PCRs used approximately 190 ng DNA, or tens of thousands of T cell genomes. The table came from immunoSEQ multiplex PCR; TCRdb's copy has only in-frame clones and leaves some out. The table shows approximately 2.5 million clones, with over 85% occurring only once. As to this clone: Its antigen is not known.

Study observations and caveats: The generation probabilities recorded for non-shared clonotypes fell below those of clonotypes shared by all four donors. Sorted-subset sequencing was shown by rarefaction to be incomplete despite large depth.

Sequenced material: naive CD4+ T cells from PBMCs. Subset noted: CD45RA+ positively selected. The TCR originated in a man younger than 35 in good health. Some clones in this sample may be carry-over from other donors' samples. The chain has TRBV19 and TRBJ2-6, with 9 bases identical to TRBD1. The CDR3 DNA is TGTGCCAGTAGAACAGGGGGCACTGGGGCCAACGTCCTGACTTTC. Translation gives CASRTGGTGANVLTF.